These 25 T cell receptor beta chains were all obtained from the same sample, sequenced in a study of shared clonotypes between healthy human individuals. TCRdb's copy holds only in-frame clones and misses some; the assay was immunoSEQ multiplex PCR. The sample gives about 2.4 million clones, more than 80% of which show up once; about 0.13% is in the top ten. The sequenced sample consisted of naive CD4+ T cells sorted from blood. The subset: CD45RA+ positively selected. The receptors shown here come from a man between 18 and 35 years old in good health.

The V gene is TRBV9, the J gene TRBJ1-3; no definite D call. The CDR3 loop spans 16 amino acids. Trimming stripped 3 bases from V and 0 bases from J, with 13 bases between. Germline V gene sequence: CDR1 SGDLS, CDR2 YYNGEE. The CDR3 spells CASSGDRSFSGNTIYF. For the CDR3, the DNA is TGTGCCAGCAGCGGAGACCGGTCCTTCTCTGGAAACACCATATATTTT. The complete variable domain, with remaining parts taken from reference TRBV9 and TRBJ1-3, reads DSGVTQTPKHLITATGQRVTLRCSPRSGDLSVYWYQQSLDQGLQFLIQYYNGEERAKGNILERFSAQQFPDLHSELNLSSLELGDSALYFCASSGDRSFSGNTIYFGEGSWLTVV.

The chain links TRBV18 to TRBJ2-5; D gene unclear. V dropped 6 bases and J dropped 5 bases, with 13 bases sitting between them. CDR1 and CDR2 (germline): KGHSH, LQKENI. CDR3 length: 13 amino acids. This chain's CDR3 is CASSGGPTETQYF. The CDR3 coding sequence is TGTGCCAGCTCCGGTGGGCCCACCGAGACCCAGTACTTC.

CDR3 nucleotides: TGCAGCGTTGCGGGCCACAAGCCAACCTACAATGAGCAGTTCTTC. Its protein is CSVAGHKPTYNEQFF. The chain carries TRBV29-1 and TRBJ2-1; D gene uncertain. The V gene's germline CDR1 is SQVTM and CDR2 ANQGSEA. The V end lost 4 bases, the J end lost 2 bases, and 15 bases lay between the germline ends. This CDR3 has 15 amino acids.

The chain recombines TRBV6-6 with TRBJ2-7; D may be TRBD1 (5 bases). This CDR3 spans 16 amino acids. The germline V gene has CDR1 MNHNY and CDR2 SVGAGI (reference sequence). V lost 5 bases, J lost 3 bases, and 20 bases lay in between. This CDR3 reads CASSTTIQGENYEQYF. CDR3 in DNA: TGTGCCAGCAGTACCACCATCCAGGGTGAAAACTACGAGCAGTACTTC.

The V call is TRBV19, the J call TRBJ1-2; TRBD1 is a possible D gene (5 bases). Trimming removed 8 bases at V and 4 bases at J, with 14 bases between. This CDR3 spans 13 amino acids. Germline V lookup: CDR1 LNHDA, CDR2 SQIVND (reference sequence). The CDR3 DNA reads TGTGCCAGTGGGCCCGGGACCTCCTATGGCTACACCTTC. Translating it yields CASGPGTSYGYTF. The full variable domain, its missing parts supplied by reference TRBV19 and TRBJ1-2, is DGGITQSPKYLFRKEGQNVTLSCEQNLNHDAMYWYRQDPGQGLRLIYYSQIVNDFQKGDIAEGYSVSREKKESFPLTVTSAQKNPTAFYLCASGPGTSYGYTFGSGTRLTVV.

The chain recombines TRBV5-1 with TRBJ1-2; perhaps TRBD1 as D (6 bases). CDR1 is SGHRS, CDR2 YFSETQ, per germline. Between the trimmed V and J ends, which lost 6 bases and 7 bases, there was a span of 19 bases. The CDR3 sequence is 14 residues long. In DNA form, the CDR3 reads TGCGCCAGCAACCCTGGGGGCCCCACGCGTGGCTACACCTTC. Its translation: CASNPGGPTRGYTF.

The CDR3 coding sequence is TGTGCCAGCAGCTTGGTAAAGGAAGCGGGTAGAGATACGCAGTATTTT. Its protein product is CASSLVKEAGRDTQYF. The V and J genes are TRBV5-6 and TRBJ2-3; D perhaps matches TRBD2 (6 bases). Germline CDR1 SGHDT, CDR2 YYEEEE. The CDR3 sequence is 16 residues long. Trimming shortened V by 0 bases and J by 5 bases, and 16 bases separated the two germline ends.

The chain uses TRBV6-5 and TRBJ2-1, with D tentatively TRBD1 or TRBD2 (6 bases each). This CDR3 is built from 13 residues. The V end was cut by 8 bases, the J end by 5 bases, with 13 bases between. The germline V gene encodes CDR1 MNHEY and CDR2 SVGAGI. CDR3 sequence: CASWGLANNEQFF. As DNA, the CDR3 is TGTGCCAGCTGGGGGCTAGCGAACAATGAGCAGTTCTTC.

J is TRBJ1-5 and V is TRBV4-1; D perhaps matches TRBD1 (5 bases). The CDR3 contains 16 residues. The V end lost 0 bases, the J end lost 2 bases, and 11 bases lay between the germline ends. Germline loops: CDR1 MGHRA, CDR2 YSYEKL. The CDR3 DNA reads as TGCGCCAGCAGCCAAGAGGGAAGGGGTCGCAATCAGCCCCAGCATTTT. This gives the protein CASSQEGRGRNQPQHF.

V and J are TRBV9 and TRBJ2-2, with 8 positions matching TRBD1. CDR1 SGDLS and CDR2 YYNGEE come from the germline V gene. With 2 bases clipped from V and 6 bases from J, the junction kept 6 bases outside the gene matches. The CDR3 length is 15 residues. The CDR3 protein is CASSVTGESPGELFF. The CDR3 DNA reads TGTGCCAGCAGCGTGACAGGGGAAAGTCCCGGGGAGCTGTTTTTT.

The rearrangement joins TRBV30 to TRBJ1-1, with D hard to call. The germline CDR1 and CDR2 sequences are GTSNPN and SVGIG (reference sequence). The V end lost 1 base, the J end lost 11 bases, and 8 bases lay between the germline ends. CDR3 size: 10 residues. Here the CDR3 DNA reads TGTGCCTGGAGTGACGCGGTGGCTTTCTTT. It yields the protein CAWSDAVAFF.

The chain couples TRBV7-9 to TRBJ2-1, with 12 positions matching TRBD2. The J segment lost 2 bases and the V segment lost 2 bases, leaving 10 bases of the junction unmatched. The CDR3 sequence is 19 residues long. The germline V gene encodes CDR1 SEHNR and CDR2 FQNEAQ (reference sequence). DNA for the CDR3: TGTGCCAGCAGCTTAAAAGGAGAGACTAGCGGGGGACCCTACAATGAGCAGTTCTTC. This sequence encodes CASSLKGETSGGPYNEQFF.

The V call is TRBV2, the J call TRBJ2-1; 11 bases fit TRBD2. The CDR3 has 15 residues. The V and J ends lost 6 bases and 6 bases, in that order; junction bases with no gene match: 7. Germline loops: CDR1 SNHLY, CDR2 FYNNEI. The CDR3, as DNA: TGTGCCAGCAGGGTACTAGCGGGAGTAGGCAATGAGCAGTTCTTC. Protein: CASRVLAGVGNEQFF.

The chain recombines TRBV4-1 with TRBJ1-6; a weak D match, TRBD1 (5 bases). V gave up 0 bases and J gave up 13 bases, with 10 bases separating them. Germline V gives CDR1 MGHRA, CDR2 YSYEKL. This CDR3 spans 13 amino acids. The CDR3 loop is CASSQDKGTPLHF. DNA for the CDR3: TGCGCCAGCAGCCAAGATAAGGGGACCCCCCTCCACTTT.

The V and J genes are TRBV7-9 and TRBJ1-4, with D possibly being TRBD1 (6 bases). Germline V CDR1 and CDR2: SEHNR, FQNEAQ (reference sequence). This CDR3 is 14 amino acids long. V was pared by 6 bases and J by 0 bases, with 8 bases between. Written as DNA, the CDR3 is TGTGCCAGCAGATCAGGGGCAACTAATGAAAAACTGTTTTTT. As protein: CASRSGATNEKLFF.

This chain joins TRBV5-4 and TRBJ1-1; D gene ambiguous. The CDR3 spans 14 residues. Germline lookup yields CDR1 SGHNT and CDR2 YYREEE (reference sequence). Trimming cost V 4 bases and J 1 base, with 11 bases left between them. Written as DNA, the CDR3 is TGTGCCAGCAGCCACGAAGCGGGGAACACTGAAGCTTTCTTT. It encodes CASSHEAGNTEAFF. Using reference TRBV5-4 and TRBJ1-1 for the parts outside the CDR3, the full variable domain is ETGVTQSPTHLIKTRGQQVTLRCSSQSGHNTVSWYQQALGQGPQFIFQYYREEENGRGNFPPRFSGLQFPNYSSELNVNALELDDSALYLCASSHEAGNTEAFFGQGTRLTVV.

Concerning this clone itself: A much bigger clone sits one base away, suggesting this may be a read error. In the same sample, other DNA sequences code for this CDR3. In DNA form, the CDR3 reads TGTGCCAGCAGCTCAGACCTGAACACTGAAGCTTTCTTT. Protein product: CASSSDLNTEAFF. The V call is TRBV5-4, the J call TRBJ1-1; no clear D. The V and J ends lost 3 bases and 0 bases respectively, with 6 bases between them. The germline V gene encodes CDR1 SGHNT and CDR2 YYREEE (reference sequence). The length of the CDR3 is 13 residues. Combining the CDR3 with reference TRBV5-4 and TRBJ1-1 gives the whole variable domain ETGVTQSPTHLIKTRGQQVTLRCSSQSGHNTVSWYQQALGQGPQFIFQYYREEENGRGNFPPRFSGLQFPNYSSELNVNALELDDSALYLCASSSDLNTEAFFGQGTRLTVV.

The CDR3 DNA reads TGTGCCAGCAGTTCTACTTTCTCTTGGACTAGACTCCAGTTCTTC. It yields the protein CASSSTFSWTRLQFF. The V and J genes are TRBV27 and TRBJ2-1; 7 positions agree with TRBD2. Trimming cost V 4 bases and J 13 bases; bases outside gene matches: 16. Germline lookup yields CDR1 MNHEY and CDR2 SMNVEV (reference sequence). The CDR3 consists of 15 residues.

CDR3 sequence (DNA): TGTGCCAGTAGTAACTTAGGGTTATTCTACGAGCAGTACTTC. This codes for CASSNLGLFYEQYF. V usage is TRBV19 and J usage is TRBJ2-7; D not resolved. Germline V gene sequence: CDR1 LNHDA, CDR2 SQIVND (reference sequence). This CDR3 contains 14 residues. Between the trimmed V and J ends, which lost 4 bases and 3 bases, there was a span of 13 bases.

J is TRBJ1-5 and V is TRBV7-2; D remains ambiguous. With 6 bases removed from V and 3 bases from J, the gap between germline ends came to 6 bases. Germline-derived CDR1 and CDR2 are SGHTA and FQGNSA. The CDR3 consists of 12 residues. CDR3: CASSLHNQPQHF. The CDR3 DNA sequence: TGTGCCAGCAGTCTTCACAATCAGCCCCAGCATTTT.

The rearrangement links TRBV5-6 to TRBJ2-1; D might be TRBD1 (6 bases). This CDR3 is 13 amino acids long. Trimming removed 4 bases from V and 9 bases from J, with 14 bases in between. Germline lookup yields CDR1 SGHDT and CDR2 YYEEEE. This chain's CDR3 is CASSVGGVLEQFF. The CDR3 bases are TGTGCCAGCAGCGTAGGGGGAGTCCTTGAGCAGTTCTTC.

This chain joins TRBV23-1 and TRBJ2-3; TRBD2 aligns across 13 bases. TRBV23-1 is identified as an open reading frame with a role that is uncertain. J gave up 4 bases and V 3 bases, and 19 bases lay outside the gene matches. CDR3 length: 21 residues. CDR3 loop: CASSHRGGVLAGGVWSDTQYF. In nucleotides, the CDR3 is TGCGCCAGCAGTCATCGCGGAGGGGTACTAGCGGGAGGGGTATGGTCAGATACGCAGTATTTT.

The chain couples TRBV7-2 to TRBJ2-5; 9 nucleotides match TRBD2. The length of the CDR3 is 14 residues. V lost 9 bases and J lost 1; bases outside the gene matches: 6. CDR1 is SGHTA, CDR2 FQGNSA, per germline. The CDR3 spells CASTSGRSQETQYF. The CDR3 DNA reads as TGTGCCAGTACTAGCGGGCGATCCCAAGAGACCCAGTACTTC.

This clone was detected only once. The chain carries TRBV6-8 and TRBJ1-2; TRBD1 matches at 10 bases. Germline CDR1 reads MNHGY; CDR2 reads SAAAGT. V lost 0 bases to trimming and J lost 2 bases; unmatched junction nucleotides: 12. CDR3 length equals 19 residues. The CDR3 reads CASSYSLRDRGLQNYGYTF. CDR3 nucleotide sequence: TGTGCCAGCAGTTACTCACTCCGGGACAGGGGACTCCAGAACTATGGCTACACCTTC.

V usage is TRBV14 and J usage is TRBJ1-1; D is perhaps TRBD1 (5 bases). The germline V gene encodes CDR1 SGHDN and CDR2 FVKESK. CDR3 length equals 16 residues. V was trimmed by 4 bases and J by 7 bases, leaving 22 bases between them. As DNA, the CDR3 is TGTGCCAGCAGCCTCTTTATCGGGGCGGGGGATGTTGAAGCTTTCTTT. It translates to CASSLFIGAGDVEAFF.